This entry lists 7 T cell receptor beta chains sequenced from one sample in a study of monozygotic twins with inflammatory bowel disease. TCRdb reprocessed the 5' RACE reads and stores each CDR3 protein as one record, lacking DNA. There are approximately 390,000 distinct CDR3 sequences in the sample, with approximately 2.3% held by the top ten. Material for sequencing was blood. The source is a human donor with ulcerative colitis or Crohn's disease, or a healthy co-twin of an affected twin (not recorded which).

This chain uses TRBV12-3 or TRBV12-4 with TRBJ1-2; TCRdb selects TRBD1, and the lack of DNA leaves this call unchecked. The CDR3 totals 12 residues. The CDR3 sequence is CASSLGRTGYTF.

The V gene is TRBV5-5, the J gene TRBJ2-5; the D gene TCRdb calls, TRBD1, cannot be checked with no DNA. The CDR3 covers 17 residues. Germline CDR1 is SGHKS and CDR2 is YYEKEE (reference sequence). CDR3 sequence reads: CASSLGPWTGGEETQYF.

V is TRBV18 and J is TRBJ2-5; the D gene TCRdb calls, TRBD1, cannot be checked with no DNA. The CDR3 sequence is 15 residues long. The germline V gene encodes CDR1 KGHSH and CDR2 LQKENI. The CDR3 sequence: CASGAGQGGLETQYF. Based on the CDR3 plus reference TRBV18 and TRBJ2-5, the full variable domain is NAGVMQNPRHLVRRRGQEARLRCSPMKGHSHVYWYRQLPEEGLKFMVYLQKENIIDESGMPKERFSAEFPKEGPSILRIQQVVRGDSAAYFCASGAGQGGLETQYFGPGTRLLVL.

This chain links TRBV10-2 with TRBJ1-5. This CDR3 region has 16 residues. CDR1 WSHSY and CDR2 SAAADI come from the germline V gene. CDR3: CASRGLDGMSNQPQHF.

CDR3 loop: CATDGRTENRDTQYF. The rearrangement links TRBV2 to TRBJ2-3; TCRdb picks TRBD2, but there is no DNA to check that call. This CDR3 region has 15 residues. Germline V CDR1 and CDR2: SNHLY, FYNNEI.

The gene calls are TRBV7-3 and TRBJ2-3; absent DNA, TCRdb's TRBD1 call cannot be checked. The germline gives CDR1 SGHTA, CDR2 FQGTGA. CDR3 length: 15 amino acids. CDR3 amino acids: CASVLQPGPTDTQYF.

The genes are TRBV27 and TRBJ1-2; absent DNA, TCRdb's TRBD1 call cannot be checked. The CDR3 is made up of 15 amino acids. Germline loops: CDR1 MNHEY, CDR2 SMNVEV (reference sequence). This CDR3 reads CASSSLGQNYYGYTF.